This record covers a single T cell receptor beta chain. Its antigen is still unknown. These data come from a study of T cell repertoires in cytomegalovirus infection. Study-wide context: A matching HLA type, together with CMV infection, was signaled by public TCR beta signatures. Study results and limitations: Based on cumulative public TCR beta family frequency, carriers of CMV plus the relevant HLA were identified.

TCRdb ran MiXCR on the reads and lists one entry per CDR3 protein. Counted here are almost 500,000 distinct CDR3 sequences, approximately 10% occurring once; the ten biggest clones make up about 9.4%. This sequence was found in a human donor in good health (CMV status not recorded). Some clones in this sample may be carry-over from other donors' samples. Material for sequencing was PBMCs.

This chain's CDR3 is CASSLGSGEDSEAFF. The CDR3 DNA reads as TGTGCCAGCAGCTTAGGGAGTGGGGAAGATTCTGAAGCTTTCTTT. The chain links TRBV7-9 to TRBJ1-1, with D unclear. The V and J ends lost 1 base and 6 bases respectively, with 15 bases between them. The germline V gene has CDR1 SEHNR and CDR2 FQNEAQ (reference sequence). The CDR3 is 15 amino acids. The variable domain in full, completed from reference TRBV7-9 and TRBJ1-1, reads DTGVSQNPRHKITKRGQNVTFRCDPISEHNRLYWYRQTLGQGPEFLTYFQNEAQLEKSRLLSDRFSAERPKGSFSTLEIQRTEQGDSAMYLCASSLGSGEDSEAFFGQGTRLTVV.